This T cell receptor beta chain is drawn from a study of shared clonotypes between healthy human individuals. The wider study: There were three CD4 naive, three CD4 memory, two CD8 naive and one CD8 memory plates per donor.

Study-wide results and limits: Sampling covered nothing but blood. Tissue TCR repertoires likely differ from those found in blood.

Naive CD8 cells, CD45RO-negative and positively selected for CCR7, excluded terminally differentiated effector memory CD45RA+ cells. Donors comprised only Caucasian adults living in Nashville, Tennessee. V was clipped by 0 bases and J by 6 bases, with 8 bases between them. This CDR3 spans 12 amino acids. Germline V CDR1 and CDR2: GTSNPN, SVGIG (reference sequence). Only a few counts were recorded for this clone. The antigen remains undetermined. In the authors' workflow: Filtering differed because ImmunoSEQ produced junction-only sequences that carried no quality scores. The method was immunoSEQ multiplex PCR; TCRdb's version includes in-frame clones alone and lacks a portion of them. V and J calls plus clone size are reproduced from that table; the DNA served to infer D and trimming. The top ten clones hold 0.11% of a sample with 500,000 to 700,000 clones, approximately 95% of them seen once.

The sequence was obtained from a woman in her 30s in good health. The chain links TRBV30 to TRBJ1-2; D remains unclear. Sequencing was performed on naive CD8+ T cells sorted from blood. CDR3 sequence (DNA): TGTGCCTGGAGTGTAACCAGCCATGGCTACACCTTC. Amino acids: CAWSVTSHGYTF. The full variable domain, rest sourced from reference TRBV30 and TRBJ1-2, is SQTIHQWPATLVQPVGSPLSLECTVEGTSNPNLYWYRQAAGRGLQLLFYSVGIGQISSEVPQNLSASRPQDRQFILSSKKLLLSDSGFYLCAWSVTSHGYTFGSGTRLTVV.